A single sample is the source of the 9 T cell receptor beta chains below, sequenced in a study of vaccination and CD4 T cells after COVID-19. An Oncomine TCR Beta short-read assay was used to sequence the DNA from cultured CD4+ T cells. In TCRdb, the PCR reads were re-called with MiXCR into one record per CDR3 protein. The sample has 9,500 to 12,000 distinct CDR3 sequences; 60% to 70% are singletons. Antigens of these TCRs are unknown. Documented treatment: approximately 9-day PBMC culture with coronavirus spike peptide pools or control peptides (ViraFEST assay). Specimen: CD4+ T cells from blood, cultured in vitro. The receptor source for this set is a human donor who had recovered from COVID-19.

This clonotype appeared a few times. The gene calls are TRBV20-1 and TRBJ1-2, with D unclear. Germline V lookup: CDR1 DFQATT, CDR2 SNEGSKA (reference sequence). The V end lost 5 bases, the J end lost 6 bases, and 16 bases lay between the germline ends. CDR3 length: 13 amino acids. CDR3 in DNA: TGCAGTGCTGGCAGGAGTTTAGACGATGGCTACACCTTC. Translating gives CSAGRSLDDGYTF.

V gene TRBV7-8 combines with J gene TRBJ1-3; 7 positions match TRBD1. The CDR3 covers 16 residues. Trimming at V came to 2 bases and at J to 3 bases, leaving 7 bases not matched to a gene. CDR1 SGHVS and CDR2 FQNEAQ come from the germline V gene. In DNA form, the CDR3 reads TGTGCCAGCAGCTTATTTGAACAGGGGATTGGAAACACCATATATTTT. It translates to CASSLFEQGIGNTIYF.

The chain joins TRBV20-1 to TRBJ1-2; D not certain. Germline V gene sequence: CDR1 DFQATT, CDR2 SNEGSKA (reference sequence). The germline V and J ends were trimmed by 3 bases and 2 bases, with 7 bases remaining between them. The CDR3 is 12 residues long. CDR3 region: CSASRTNYGYTF. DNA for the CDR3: TGCAGTGCTAGCAGGACCAACTATGGCTACACCTTC.

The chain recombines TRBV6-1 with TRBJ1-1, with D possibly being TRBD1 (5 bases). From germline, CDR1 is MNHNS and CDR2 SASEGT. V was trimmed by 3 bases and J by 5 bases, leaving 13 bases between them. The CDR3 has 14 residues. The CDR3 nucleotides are TGTGCCAGCAGTGAGACATGGGGCGGGACTGAAGCTTTCTTT. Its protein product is CASSETWGGTEAFF.

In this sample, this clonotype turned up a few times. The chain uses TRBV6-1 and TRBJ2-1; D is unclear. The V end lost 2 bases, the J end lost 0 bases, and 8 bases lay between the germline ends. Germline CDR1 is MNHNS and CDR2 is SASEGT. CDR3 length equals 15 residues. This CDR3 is CASSERDSSYNEQFF. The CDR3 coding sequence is TGTGCCAGCAGTGAACGAGATAGCTCCTACAATGAGCAGTTCTTC.

CDR3 sequence: CASSPIWTSGTRWITGELFF. DNA of the CDR3: TGTGCCAGCAGCCCCATCTGGACTAGCGGGACACGATGGATCACCGGGGAGCTGTTTTTT. This chain joins TRBV7-2 and TRBJ2-2; 12 bases match TRBD2. Trimming at V came to 5 bases and at J to 4 bases, leaving 17 bases not matched to a gene. Looked up from germline, CDR1 is SGHTA and CDR2 is FQGNSA. This CDR3 has 20 amino acids.

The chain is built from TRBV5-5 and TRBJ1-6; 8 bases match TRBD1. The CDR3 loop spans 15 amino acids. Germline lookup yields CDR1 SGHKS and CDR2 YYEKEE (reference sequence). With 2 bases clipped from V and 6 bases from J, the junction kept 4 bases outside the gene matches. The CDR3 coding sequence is TGTGCCAGCAGCTTAGGACAGGGTATTAATTCACCCCTCCACTTT. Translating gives CASSLGQGINSPLHF.

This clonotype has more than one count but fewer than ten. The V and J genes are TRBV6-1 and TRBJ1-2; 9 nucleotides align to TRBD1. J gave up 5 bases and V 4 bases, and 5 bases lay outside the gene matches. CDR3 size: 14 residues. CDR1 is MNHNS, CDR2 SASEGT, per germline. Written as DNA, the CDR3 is TGTGCCAGCAGTGGCCAGACAGGGGGTTATGGCTACACCTTC. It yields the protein CASSGQTGGYGYTF.

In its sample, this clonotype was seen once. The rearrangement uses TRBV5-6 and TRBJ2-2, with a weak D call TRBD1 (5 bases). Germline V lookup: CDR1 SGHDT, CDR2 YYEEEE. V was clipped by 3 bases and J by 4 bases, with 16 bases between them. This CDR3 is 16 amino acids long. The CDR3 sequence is CASSSAKDRATGELFF. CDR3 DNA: TGTGCCAGCAGCTCAGCCAAAGACAGAGCCACCGGGGAGCTGTTTTTT. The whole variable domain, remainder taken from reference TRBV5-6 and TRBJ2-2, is DAGVTQSPTHLIKTRGQQVTLRCSPKSGHDTVSWYQQALGQGPQFIFQYYEEEERQRGNFPDRFSGHQFPNYSSELNVNALLLGDSALYLCASSSAKDRATGELFFGEGSRLTVL.